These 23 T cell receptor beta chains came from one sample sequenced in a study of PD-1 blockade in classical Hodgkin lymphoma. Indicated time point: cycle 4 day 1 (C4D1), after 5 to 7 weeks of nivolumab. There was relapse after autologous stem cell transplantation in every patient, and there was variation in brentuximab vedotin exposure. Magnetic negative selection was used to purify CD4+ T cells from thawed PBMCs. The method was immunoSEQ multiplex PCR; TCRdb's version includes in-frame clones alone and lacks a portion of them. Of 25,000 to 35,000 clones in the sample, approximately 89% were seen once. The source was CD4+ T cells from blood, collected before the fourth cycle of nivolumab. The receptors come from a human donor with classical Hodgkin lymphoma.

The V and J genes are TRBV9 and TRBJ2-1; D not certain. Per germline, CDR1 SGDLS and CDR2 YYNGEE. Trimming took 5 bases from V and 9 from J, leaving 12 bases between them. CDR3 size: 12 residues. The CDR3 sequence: CASSQKMGEQFF. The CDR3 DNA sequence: TGTGCCAGCAGTCAGAAGATGGGTGAGCAGTTCTTC.

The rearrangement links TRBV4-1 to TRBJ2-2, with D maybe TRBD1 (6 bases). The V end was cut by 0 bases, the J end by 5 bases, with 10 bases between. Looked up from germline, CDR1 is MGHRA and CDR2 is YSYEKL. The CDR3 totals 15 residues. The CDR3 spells CASSQDLGQTGELFF. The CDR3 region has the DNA TGCGCCAGCAGCCAAGATCTGGGACAAACCGGGGAGCTGTTTTTT.

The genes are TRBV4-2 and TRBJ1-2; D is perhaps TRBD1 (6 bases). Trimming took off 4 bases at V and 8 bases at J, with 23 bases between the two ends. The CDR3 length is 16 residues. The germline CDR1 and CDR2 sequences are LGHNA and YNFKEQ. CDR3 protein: CASSPQVRDKMRGYTF. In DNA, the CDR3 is TGTGCCAGCAGCCCGCAGGTCCGGGACAAGATGAGGGGCTACACCTTC.

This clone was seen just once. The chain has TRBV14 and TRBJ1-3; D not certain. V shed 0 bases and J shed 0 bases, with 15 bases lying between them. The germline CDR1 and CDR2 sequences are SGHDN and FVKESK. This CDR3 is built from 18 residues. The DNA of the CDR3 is TGTGCCAGCAGCCAAGAACATTTTGGGCGGAGCTCTGGAAACACCATATATTTT. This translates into CASSQEHFGRSSGNTIYF. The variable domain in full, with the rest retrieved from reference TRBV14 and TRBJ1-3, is EAGVTQFPSHSVIEKGQTVTLRCDPISGHDNLYWYRRVMGKEIKFLLHFVKESKQDESGMPNNRFLAERTGGTYSTLKVQPAELEDSGVYFCASSQEHFGRSSGNTIYFGEGSWLTVV.

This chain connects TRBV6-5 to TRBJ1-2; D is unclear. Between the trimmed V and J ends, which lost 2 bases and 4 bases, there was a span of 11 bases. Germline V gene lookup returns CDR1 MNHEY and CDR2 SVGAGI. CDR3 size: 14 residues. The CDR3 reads CASSYDWEAYGYTF. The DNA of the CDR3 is TGTGCCAGCAGTTACGATTGGGAGGCCTATGGCTACACCTTC.

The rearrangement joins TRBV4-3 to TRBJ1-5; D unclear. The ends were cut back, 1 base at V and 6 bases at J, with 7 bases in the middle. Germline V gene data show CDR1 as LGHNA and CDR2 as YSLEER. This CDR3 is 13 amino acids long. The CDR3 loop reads CASSQVEGQPQHF. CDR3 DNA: TGCGCCAGCAGCCAAGTGGAGGGTCAGCCCCAGCATTTT.

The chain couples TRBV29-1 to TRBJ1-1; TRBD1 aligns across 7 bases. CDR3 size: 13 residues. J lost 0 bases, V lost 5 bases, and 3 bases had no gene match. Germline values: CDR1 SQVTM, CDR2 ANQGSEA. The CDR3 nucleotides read TGCAGCGTTCTGACAGGGATGAACACTGAAGCTTTCTTT. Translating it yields CSVLTGMNTEAFF.

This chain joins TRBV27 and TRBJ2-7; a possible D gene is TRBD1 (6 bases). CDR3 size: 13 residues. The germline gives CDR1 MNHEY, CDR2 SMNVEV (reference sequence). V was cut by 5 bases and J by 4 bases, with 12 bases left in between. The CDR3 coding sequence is TGTGCCAGCAGTCCCCCCGGACAGTACGAGCAGTACTTC. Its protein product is CASSPPGQYEQYF.

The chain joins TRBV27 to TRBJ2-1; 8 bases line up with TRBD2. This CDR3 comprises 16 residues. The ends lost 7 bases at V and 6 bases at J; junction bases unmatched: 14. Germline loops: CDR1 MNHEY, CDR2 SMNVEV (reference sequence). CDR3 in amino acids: CASTHTSGPLSNEQFF. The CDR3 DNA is TGTGCCAGCACCCATACTAGCGGACCCCTCTCCAATGAGCAGTTCTTC.

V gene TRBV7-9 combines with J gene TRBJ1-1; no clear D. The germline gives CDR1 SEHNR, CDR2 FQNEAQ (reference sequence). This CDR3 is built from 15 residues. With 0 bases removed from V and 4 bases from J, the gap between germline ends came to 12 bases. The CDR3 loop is CASSLAEGAGTEAFF. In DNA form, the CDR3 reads TGTGCCAGCAGCTTAGCGGAGGGTGCGGGCACTGAAGCTTTCTTT.

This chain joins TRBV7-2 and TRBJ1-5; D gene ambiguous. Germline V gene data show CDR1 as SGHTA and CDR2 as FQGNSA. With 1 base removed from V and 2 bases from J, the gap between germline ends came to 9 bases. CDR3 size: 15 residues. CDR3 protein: CASSLVSLGNQPQHF. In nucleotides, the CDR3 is TGTGCCAGCAGCTTAGTTTCCCTGGGCAATCAGCCCCAGCATTTT.

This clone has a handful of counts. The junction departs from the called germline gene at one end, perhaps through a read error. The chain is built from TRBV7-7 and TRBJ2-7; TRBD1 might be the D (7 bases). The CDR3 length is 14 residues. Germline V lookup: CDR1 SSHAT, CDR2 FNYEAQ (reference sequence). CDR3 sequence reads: CASSPDTQGGEQYF. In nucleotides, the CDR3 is TGTGCTAGCAGCCCGGACACCCAGGGGGGCGAGCAGTACTTC.

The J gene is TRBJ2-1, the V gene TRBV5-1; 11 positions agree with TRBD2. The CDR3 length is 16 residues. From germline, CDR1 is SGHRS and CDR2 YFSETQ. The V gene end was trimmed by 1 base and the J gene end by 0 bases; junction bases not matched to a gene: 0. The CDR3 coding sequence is TGCGCCAGCAGCTTGACTAGCGGGAGCTCCTACAATGAGCAGTTCTTC. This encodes CASSLTSGSSYNEQFF.

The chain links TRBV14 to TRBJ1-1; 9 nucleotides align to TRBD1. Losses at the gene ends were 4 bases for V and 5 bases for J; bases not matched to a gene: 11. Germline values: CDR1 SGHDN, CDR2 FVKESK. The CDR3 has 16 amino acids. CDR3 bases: TGTGCCAGCAGCCGCTACCAGGGACAGGGTTCTACTGAAGCTTTCTTT. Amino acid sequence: CASSRYQGQGSTEAFF.

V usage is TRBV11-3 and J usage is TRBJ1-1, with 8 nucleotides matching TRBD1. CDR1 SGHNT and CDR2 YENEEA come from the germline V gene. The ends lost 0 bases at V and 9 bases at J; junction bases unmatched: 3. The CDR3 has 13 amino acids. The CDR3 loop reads CASSLDWTGKAFF. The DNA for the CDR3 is TGTGCCAGCAGCTTAGATTGGACAGGGAAAGCTTTCTTT.

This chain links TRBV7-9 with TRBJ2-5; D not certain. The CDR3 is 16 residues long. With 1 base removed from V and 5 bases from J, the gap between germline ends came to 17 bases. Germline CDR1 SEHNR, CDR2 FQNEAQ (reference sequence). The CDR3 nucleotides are TGTGCCAGCAGCTTAGGATCCGGGTCGTTGGGTGAGACCCAGTACTTC. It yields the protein CASSLGSGSLGETQYF.

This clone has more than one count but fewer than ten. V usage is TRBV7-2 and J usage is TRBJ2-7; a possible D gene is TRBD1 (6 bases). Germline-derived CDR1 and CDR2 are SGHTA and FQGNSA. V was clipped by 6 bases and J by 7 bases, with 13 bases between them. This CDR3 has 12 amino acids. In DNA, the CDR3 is TGTGCCAGCAGGCCAGGGGTTGGGGAGCAGTACTTC. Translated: CASRPGVGEQYF. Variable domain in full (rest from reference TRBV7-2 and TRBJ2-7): GAGVSQSPSNKVTEKGKDVELRCDPISGHTALYWYRQSLGQGLEFLIYFQGNSAPDKSGLPSDRFSAERTGGSVSTLTIQRTQQEDSAVYLCASRPGVGEQYFGPGTRLTVT.

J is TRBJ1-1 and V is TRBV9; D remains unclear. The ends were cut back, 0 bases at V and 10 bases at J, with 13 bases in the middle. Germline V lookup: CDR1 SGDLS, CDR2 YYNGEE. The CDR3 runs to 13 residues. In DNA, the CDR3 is TGTGCCAGCAGCGTAGACGAGGGAAGGGTAGCTTTCTTT. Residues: CASSVDEGRVAFF.

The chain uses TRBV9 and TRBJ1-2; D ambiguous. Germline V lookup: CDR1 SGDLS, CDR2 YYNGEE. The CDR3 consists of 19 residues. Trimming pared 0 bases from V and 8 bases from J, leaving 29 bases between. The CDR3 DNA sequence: TGTGCCAGCAGCGTAGATCGAAATACGGTCCGGGCTCCCTTCCGCGGCTACACCTTC. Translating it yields CASSVDRNTVRAPFRGYTF.

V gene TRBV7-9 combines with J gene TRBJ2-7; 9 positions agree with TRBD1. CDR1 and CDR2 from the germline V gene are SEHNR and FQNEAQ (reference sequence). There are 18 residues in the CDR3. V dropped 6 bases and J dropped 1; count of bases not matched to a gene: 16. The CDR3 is CASRSLRDRESRSYEQYF. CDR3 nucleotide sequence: TGTGCCAGCAGATCACTCCGGGACAGGGAAAGTCGGTCCTACGAGCAGTACTTC.

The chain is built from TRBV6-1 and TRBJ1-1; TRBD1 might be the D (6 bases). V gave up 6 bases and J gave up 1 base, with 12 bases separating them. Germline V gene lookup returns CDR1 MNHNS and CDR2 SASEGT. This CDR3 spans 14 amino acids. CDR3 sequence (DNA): TGTGCCAGCAGCACCGGGACAAGGAACACTGAAGCTTTCTTT. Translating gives CASSTGTRNTEAFF.

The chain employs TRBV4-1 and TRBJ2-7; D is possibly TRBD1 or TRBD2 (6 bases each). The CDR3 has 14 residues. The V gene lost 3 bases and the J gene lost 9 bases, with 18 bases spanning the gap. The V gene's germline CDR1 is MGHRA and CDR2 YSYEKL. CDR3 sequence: CASSQTGTQGWQYF. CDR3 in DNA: TGCGCCAGCAGCCAGACCGGGACTCAGGGGTGGCAGTACTTC.

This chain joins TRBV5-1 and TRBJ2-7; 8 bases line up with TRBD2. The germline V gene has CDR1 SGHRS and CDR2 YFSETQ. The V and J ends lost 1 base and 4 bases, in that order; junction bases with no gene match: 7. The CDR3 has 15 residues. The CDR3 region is CASSLQAGVGYEQYF. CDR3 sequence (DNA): TGCGCCAGCAGCTTGCAAGCGGGAGTCGGGTACGAGCAGTACTTC.